Listed here is a single T cell receptor beta chain. The antigen is not known. Trimming stripped 0 bases from V and 7 bases from J, with 19 bases between. Germline lookup yields CDR1 LGHNA and CDR2 YSLEER. The CDR3 has 16 residues. The sample originates from a study of shared clonotypes between healthy human individuals. Findings and limits, study-wide: On the whole, naive subsets had larger estimated richness than memory subsets had.

Naive CD45RA+ and memory CD45RA-negative subsets were split from CD4+ cells. Profiled with immunoSEQ multiplex PCR; TCRdb holds only in-frame clones, not every one. This sample has around 2.1 million clones, with 95% found just once. This chain joins TRBV4-3 and TRBJ2-7, with D uncertain. This receptor was taken from a man between 18 and 35 years old in good health. Sample: naive CD4+ T cells sorted from blood. Subset meaning: CD45RA+ positively selected. This CDR3 is CASSQDPATASLEQYF. For the CDR3, the DNA is TGCGCCAGCAGCCAAGATCCAGCAACAGCCTCTCTGGAGCAGTACTTC.